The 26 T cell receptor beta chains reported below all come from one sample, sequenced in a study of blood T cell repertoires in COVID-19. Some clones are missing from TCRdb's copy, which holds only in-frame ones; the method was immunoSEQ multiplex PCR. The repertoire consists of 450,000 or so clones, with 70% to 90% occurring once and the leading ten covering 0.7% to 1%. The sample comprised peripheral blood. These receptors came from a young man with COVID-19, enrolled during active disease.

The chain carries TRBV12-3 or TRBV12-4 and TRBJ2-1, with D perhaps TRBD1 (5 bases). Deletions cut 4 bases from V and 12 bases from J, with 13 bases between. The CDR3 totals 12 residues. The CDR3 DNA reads TGTGCCAGCAGTTCGCAGGACATCAGGCAGTTCTTC. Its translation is CASSSQDIRQFF.

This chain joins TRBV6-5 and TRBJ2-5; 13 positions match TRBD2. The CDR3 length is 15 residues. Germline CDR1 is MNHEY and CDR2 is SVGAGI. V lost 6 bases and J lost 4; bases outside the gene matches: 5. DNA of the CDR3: TGTGCCAGCAGCAGACTAGCGGGAGGCACAGAGACCCAGTACTTC. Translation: CASSRLAGGTETQYF.

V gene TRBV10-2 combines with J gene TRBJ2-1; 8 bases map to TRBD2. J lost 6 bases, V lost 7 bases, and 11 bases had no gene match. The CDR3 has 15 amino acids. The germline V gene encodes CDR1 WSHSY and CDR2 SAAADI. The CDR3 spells CASTQGSGGSNEQFF. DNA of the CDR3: TGCGCCAGCACCCAGGGAAGCGGGGGTTCCAATGAGCAGTTCTTC.

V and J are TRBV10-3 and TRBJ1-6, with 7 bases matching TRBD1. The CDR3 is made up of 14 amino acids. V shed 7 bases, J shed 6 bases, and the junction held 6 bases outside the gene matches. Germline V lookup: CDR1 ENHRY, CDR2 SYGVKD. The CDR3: CAIKSGGFNSPLHF. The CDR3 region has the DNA TGTGCCATCAAATCAGGGGGATTTAATTCACCCCTCCACTTT.

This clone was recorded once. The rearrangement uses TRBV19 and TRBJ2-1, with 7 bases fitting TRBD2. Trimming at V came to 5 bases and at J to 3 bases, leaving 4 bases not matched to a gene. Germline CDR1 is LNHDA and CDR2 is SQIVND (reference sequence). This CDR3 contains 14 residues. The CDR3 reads CASSGIAGYNEQFF. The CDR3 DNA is TGTGCCAGTAGTGGAATAGCGGGCTACAATGAGCAGTTCTTC.

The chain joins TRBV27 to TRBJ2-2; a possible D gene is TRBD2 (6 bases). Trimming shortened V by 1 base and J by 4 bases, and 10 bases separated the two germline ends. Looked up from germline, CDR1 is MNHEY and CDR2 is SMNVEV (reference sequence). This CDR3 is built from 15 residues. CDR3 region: CASSLWGEATGELFF. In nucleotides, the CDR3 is TGTGCCAGCAGTTTATGGGGGGAGGCCACCGGGGAGCTGTTTTTT.

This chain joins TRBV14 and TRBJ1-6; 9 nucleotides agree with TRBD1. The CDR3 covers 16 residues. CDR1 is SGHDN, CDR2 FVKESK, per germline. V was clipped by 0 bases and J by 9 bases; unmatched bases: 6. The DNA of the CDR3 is TGTGCCAGCAGCCAAGATCCCACAGGGGGCTTTTCACCCCTCCACTTT. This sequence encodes CASSQDPTGGFSPLHF. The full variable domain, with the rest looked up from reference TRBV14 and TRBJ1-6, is EAGVTQFPSHSVIEKGQTVTLRCDPISGHDNLYWYRRVMGKEIKFLLHFVKESKQDESGMPNNRFLAERTGGTYSTLKVQPAELEDSGVYFCASSQDPTGGFSPLHFGNGTRLTVT.

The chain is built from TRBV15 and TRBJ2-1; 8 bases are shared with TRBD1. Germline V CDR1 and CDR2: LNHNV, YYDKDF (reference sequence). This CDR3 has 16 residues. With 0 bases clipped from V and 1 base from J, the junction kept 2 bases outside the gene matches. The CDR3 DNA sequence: TGTGCCACCAGCAGAGATAGGACAGGGTCCTACAATGAGCAGTTCTTC. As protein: CATSRDRTGSYNEQFF.

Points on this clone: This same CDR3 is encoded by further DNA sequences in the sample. As DNA, the CDR3 is TGCAGCGTTCGGACAGGGGGGGGCGAGCAGTACTTC. Protein product: CSVRTGGGEQYF. V is TRBV29-1 and J is TRBJ2-7; TRBD1 agrees at 10 bases. V was pared by 5 bases and J by 6 bases, with 4 bases of the junction left unmatched. Germline V gene lookup returns CDR1 SQVTM and CDR2 ANQGSEA. This CDR3 has 12 residues.

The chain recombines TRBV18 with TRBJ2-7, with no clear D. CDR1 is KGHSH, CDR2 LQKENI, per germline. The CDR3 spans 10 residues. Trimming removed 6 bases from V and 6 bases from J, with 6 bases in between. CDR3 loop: CASSLLEQYF. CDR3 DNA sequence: TGTGCCAGCTCCCTCCTCGAGCAGTACTTC.

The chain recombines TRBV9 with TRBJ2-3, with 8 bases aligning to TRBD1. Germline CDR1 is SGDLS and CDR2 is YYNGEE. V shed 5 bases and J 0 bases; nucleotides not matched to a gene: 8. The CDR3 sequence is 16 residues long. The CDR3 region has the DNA TGTGCCAGCAGTTCTAGGACAGGGCCCAGCACAGATACGCAGTATTTT. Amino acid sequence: CASSSRTGPSTDTQYF.

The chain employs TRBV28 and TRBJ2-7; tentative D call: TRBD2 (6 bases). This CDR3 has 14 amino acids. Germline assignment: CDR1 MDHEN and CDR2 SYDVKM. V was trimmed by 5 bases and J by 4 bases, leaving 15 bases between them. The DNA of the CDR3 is TGTGCCAGCAGTAAGTCCGGGACTTCTTACGAGCAGTACTTC. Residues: CASSKSGTSYEQYF. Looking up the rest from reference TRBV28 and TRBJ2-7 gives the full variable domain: DVKVTQSSRYLVKRTGEKVFLECVQDMDHENMFWYRQDPGLGLRLIYFSYDVKMKEKGDIPEGYSVSREKKERFSLILESASTNQTSMYLCASSKSGTSYEQYFGPGTRLTVT.

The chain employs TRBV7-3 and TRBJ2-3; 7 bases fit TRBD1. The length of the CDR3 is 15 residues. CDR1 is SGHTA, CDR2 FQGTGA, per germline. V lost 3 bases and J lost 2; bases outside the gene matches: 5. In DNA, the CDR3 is TGTGCCAGCAGCTTGACAGGGATCATCACAGATACGCAGTATTTT. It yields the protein CASSLTGIITDTQYF.

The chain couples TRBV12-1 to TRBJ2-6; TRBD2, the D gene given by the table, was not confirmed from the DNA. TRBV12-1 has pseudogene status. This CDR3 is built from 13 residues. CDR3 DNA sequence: TGTGCCAGCAGCCCCGAGGGGGCCAACGTCCTGACTTTC. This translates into CASSPEGANVLTF.

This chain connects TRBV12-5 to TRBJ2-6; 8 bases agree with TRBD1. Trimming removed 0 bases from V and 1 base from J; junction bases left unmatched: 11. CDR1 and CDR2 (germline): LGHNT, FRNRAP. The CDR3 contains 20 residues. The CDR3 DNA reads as TGTGCTAGTGGTTTGGTATTGGTCACAGGGGGTTATTCTGGGGCCAACGTCCTGACTTTC. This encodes CASGLVLVTGGYSGANVLTF.

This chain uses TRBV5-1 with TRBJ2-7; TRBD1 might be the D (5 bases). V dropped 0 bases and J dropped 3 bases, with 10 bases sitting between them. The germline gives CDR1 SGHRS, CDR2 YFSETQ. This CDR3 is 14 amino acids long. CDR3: CASSLGTPDYEQYF. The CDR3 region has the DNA TGCGCCAGCAGCTTGGGGACACCAGACTACGAGCAGTACTTC.

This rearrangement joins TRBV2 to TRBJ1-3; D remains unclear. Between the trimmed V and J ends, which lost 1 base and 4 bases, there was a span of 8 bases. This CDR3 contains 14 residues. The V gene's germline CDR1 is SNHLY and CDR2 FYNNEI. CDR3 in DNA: TGTGCCAGCAGTGAAGGGTTCGGGGGAAACACCATATATTTT. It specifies CASSEGFGGNTIYF.

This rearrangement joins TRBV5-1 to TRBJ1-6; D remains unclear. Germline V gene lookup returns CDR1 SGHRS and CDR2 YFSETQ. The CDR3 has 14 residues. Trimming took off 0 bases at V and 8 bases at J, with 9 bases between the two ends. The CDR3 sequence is CASSLALVDSPLHF. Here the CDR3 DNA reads TGCGCCAGCAGCTTGGCCTTGGTAGATTCACCCCTCCACTTT.

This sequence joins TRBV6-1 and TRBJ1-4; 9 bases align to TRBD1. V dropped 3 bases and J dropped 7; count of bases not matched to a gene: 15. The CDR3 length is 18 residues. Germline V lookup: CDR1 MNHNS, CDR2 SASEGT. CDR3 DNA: TGTGCCAGCAGTGAGTCGGGACAGGGAAGGGGGATCATTGAAAAACTGTTTTTT. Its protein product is CASSESGQGRGIIEKLFF.

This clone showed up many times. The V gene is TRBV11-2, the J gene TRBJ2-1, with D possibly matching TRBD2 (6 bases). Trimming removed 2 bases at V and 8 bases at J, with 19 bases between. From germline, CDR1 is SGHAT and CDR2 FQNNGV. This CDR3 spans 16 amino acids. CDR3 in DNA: TGTGCCAGCAGCTTATCGGACTACCGCCTCGGCGATGAGCAGTTCTTC. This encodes CASSLSDYRLGDEQFF.

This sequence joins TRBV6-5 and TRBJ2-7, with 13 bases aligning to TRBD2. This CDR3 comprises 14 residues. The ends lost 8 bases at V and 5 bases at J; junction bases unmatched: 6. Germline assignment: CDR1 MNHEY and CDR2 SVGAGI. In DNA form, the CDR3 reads TGTGCCAGCCCTCGGACTAGCGGGAGCCACGAGCAGTACTTC. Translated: CASPRTSGSHEQYF.

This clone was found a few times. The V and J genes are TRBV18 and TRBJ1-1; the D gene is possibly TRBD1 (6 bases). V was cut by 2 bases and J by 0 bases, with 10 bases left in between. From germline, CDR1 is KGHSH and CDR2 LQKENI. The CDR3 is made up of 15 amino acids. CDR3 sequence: CASSPERGMNTEAFF. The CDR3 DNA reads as TGTGCCAGCTCACCAGAGAGGGGGATGAACACTGAAGCTTTCTTT.

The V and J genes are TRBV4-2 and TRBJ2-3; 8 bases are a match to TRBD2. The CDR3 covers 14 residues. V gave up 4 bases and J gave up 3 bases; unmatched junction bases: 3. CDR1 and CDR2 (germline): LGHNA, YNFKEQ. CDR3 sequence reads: CASSPGRETDTQYF. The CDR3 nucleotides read TGTGCCAGCAGCCCCGGGAGGGAGACAGATACGCAGTATTTT.

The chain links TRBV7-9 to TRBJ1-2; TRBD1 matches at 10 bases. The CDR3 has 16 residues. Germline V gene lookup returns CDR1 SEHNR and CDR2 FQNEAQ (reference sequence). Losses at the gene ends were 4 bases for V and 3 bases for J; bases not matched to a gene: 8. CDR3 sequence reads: CASSYLDRGSYYGYTF. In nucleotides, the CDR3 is TGTGCCAGCAGCTACTTGGACAGGGGGTCTTACTATGGCTACACCTTC.

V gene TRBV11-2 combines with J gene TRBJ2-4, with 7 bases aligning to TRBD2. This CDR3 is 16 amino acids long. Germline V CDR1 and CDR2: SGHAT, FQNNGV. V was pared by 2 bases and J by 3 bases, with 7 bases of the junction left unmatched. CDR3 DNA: TGTGCCAGCAGCTTATTGGGGCGGGAGCTCAAAAACATTCAGTACTTC. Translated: CASSLLGRELKNIQYF. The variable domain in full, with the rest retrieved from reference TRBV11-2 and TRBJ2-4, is EAGVAQSPRYKIIEKRQSVAFWCNPISGHATLYWYQQILGQGPKLLIQFQNNGVVDDSQLPKDRFSAERLKGVDSTLKIQPAKLEDSAVYLCASSLLGRELKNIQYFGAGTRLSVL.

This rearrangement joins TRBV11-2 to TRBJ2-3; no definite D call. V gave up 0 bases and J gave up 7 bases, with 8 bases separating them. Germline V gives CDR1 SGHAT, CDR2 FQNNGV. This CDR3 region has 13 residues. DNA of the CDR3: TGTGCCAGCAGCTTAGAGGGCCGTCATACGCAGTATTTT. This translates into CASSLEGRHTQYF.